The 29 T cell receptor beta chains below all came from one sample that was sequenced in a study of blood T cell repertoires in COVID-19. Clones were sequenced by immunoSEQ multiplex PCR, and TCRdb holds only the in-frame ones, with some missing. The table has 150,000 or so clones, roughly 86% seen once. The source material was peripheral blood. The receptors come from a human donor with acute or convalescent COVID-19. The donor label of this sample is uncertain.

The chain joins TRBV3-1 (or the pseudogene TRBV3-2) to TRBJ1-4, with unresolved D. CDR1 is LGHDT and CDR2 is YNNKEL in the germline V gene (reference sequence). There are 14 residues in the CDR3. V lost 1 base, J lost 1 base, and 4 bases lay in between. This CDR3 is CASSQVVTNEKLFF. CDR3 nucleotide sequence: TGTGCCAGCAGCCAAGTCGTAACTAATGAAAAACTGTTTTTT.

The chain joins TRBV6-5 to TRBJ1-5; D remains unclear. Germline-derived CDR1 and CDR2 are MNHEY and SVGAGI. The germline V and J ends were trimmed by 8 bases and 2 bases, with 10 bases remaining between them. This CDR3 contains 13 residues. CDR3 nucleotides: TGTGCCAGCGGGCCCTTCCGCAATCAGCCCCAGCATTTT. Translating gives CASGPFRNQPQHF.

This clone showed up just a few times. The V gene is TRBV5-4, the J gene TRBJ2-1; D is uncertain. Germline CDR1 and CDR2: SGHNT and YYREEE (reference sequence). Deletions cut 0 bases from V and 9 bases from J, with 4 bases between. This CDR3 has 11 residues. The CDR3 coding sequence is TGTGCCAGCAGCTTGGACGGTGAGCAGTTCTTC. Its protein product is CASSLDGEQFF.

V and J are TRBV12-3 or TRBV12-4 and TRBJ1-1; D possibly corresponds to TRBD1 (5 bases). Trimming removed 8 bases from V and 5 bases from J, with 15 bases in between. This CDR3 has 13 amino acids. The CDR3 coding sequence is TGTGCCAGCGGACACCTTGTGAGGACTGAAGCTTTCTTT. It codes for CASGHLVRTEAFF.

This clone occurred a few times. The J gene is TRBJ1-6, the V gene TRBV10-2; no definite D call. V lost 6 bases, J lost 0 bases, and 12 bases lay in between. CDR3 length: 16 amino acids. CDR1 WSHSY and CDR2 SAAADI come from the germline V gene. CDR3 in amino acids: CASRQDSSSYNSPLHF. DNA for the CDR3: TGCGCCAGCAGGCAAGATTCCAGCTCCTATAATTCACCCCTCCACTTT.

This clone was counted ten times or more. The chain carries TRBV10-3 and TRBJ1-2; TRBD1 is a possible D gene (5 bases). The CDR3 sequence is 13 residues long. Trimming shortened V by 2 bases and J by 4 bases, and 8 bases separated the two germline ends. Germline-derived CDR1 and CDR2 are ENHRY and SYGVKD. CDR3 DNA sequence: TGTGCCATCAGTGAGGACAGACTCTATGGCTACACCTTC. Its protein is CAISEDRLYGYTF.

For the CDR3, the DNA is TGTGCCAGCAGCGTAGGGGGACAGGGATTTCGGGAGCAGTTCTTC. It is translated as CASSVGGQGFREQFF. This chain connects TRBV9 to TRBJ2-1; 9 bases are a match to TRBD1. This CDR3 is 15 amino acids long. V lost 0 bases and J lost 10; bases outside the gene matches: 8. CDR1 and CDR2 (germline): SGDLS, YYNGEE.

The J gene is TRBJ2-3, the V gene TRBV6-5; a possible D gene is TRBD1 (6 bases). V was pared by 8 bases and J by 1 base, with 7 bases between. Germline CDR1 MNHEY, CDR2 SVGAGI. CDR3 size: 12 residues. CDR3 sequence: CASGGGTDTQYF. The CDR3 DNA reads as TGTGCCAGCGGGGGCGGCACAGATACGCAGTATTTT.

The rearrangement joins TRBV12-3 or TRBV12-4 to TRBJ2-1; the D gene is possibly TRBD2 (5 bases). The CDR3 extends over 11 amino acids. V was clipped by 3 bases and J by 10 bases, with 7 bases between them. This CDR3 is CASSLGVEQFF. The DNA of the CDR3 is TGTGCCAGCAGTTTGGGAGTCGAGCAGTTCTTC.

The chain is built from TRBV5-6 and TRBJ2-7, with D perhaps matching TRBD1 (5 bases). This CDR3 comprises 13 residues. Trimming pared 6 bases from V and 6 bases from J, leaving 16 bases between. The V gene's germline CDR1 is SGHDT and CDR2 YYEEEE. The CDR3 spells CASNLIDRPEQYF. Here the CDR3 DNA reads TGTGCCAGCAACCTAATCGACAGACCCGAGCAGTACTTC.

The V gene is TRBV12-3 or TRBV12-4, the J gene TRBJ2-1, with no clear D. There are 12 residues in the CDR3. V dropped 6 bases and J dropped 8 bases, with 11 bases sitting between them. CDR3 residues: CASSPRGDEQFF. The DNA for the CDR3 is TGTGCCAGCAGCCCCCGCGGAGATGAGCAGTTCTTC.

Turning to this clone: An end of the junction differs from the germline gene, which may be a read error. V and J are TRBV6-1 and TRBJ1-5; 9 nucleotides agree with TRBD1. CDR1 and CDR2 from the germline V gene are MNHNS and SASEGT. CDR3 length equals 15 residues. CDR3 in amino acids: CASSEGRQGEQPQHF. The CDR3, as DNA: TGTGCCAGCAGCGAAGGTAGACAGGGGGAACAGCCCCAGCATTTT.

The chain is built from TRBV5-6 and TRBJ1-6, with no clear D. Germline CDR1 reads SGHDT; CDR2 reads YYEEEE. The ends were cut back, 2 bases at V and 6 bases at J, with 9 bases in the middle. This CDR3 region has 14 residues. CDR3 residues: CASSFPFSNSPLHF. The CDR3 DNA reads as TGTGCCAGCAGCTTCCCTTTTAGTAATTCACCCCTCCACTTT.

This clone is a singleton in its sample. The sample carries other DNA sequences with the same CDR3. The CDR3 region has the DNA TGTGCCAGCAGCGTGGGACAGGGGAATCAGCCCCAGCATTTT. It specifies CASSVGQGNQPQHF. V gene TRBV9 combines with J gene TRBJ1-5; 10 bases map to TRBD1. Germline V gene data show CDR1 as SGDLS and CDR2 as YYNGEE. The length of the CDR3 is 14 residues. J lost 4 bases, V lost 2 bases, and 0 bases had no gene match.

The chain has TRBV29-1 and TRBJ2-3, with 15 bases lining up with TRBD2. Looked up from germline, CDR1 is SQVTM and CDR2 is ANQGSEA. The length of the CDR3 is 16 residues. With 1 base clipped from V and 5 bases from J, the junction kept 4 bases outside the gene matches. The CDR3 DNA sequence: TGCAGCGTTGAAGGCGGGACTAGCGGGGGGCTAGATACGCAGTATTTT. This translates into CSVEGGTSGGLDTQYF.

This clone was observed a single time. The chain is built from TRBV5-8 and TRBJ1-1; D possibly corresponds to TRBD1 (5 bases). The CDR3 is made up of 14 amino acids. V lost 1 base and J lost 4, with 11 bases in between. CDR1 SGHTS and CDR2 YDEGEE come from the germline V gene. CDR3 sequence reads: CASSLLPQGTEAFF. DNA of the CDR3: TGTGCCAGCAGCTTGCTACCCCAGGGCACTGAAGCTTTCTTT.

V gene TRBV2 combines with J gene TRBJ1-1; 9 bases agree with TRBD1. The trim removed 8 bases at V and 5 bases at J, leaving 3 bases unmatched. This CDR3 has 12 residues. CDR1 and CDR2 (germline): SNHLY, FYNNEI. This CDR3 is CASQQGATEAFF. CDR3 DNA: TGTGCCAGCCAACAGGGGGCGACTGAAGCTTTCTTT.

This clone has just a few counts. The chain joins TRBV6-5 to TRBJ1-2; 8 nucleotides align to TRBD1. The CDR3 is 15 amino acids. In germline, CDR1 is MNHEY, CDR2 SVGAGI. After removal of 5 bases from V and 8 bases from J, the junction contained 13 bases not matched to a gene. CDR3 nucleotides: TGTGCCAGCAGTCTATTACAGGGGGTGAATAAGGGCTACACCTTC. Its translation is CASSLLQGVNKGYTF.

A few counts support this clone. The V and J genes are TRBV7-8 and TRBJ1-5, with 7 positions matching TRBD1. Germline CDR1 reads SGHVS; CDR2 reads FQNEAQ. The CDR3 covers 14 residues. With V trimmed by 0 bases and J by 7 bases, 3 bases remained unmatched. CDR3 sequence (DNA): TGTGCCAGCAGCTTAGCAGGGGGCGGGCAGCCCCAGCATTTT. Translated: CASSLAGGGQPQHF.

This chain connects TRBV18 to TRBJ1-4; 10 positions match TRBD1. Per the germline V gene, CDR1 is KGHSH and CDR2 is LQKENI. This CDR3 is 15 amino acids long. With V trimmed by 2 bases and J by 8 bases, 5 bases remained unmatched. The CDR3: CASSPSGTGEEKLFF. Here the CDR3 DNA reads TGTGCCAGCTCACCATCCGGGACAGGGGAGGAAAAACTGTTTTTT.

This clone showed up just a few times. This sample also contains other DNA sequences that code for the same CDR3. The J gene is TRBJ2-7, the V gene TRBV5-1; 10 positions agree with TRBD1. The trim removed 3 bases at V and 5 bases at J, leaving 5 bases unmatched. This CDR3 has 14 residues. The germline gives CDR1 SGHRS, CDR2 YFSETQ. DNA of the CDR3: TGCGCCAGCAGCTCGGGACAGGGGCTGAACGAGCAGTACTTC. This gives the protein CASSSGQGLNEQYF.

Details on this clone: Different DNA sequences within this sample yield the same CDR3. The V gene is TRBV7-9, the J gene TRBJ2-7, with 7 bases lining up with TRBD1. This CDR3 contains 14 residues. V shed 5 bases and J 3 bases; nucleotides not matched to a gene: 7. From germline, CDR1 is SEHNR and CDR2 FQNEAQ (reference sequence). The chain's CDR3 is CASSLGGQSYEQYF. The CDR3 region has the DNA TGTGCCAGCAGCCTAGGGGGACAGAGCTACGAGCAGTACTTC.

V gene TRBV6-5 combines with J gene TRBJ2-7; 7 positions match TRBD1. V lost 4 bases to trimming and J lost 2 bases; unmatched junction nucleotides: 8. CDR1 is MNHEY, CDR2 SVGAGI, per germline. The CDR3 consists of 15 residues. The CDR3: CASSLLPGQTYEQYF. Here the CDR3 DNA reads TGTGCCAGCAGTTTGTTACCGGGACAGACCTACGAGCAGTACTTC.

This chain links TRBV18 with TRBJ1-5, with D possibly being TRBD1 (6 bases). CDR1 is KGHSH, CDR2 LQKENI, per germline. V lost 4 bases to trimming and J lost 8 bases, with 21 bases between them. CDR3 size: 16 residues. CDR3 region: CASSLLGGGGQKPQHF. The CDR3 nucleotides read TGTGCCAGCTCACTATTGGGTGGCGGGGGGCAAAAGCCCCAGCATTTT.

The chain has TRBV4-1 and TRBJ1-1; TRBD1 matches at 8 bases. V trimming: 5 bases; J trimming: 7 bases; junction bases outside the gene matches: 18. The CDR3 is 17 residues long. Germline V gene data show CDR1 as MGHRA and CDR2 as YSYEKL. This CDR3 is CASSIGTGKITGGEAFF. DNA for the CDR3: TGCGCCAGCAGCATCGGGACAGGAAAGATCACAGGGGGTGAAGCTTTCTTT.

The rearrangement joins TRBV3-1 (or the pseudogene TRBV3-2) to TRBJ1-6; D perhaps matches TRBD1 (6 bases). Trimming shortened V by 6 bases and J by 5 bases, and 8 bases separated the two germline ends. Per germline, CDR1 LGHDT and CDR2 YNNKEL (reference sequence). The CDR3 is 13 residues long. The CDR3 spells CASSRQDNSPLHF. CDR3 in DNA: TGTGCCAGCAGTAGACAGGATAATTCACCCCTCCACTTT.

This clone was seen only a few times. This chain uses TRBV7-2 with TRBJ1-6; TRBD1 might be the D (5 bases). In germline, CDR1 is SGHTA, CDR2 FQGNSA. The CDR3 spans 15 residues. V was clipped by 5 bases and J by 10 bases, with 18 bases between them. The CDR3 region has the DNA TGTGCCAGCAGCACCGGCAGGGATACGAGATCACCCCTCCACTTT. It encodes CASSTGRDTRSPLHF.

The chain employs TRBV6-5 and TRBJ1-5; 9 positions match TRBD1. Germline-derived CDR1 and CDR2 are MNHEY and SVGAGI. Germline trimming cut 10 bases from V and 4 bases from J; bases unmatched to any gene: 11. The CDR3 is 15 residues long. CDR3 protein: CAIHGGQGRNQPQHF. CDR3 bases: TGTGCCATACATGGGGGACAGGGCAGGAATCAGCCCCAGCATTTT.

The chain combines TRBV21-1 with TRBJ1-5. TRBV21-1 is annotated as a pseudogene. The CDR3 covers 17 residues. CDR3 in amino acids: CASGEKLGRTCWQPQHF. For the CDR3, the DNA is TGTGCCAGCGGGGAAAAACTAGGACGGACCTGCTGGCAGCCCCAGCATTTT.